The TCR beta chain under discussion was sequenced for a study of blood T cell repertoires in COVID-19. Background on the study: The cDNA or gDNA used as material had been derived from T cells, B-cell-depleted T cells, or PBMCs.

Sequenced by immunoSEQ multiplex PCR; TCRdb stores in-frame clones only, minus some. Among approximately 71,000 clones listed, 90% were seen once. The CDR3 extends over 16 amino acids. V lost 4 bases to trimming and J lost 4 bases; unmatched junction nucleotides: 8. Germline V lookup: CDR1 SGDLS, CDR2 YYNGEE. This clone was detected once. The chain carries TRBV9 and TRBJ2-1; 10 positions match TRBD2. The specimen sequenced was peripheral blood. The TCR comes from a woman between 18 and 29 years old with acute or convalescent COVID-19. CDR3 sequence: CASSSLLAGEYNEQFF. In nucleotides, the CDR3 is TGTGCCAGCAGCTCCTTGCTAGCGGGAGAGTACAATGAGCAGTTCTTC.